This TCR beta chain derives from a study of OX40 agonist ivuxolimab in advanced cancers. Study overall: Cancers in dose escalation were hepatocellular, melanoma, renal cell and head and neck. Among those enrolled, mean age was about 58 years (range about 23 to 79) and 75% to 85% were male.

The method was immunoSEQ multiplex PCR; TCRdb's version includes in-frame clones alone and lacks a portion of them. The table includes over 60,000 clones, around nine tenths detected once. Samples were taken at baseline and on day 1 of cycles 4 and 7. The germline V gene has CDR1 SNHLY and CDR2 FYNNEI. The CDR3 loop spans 13 amino acids. V lost 6 bases to trimming and J lost 6 bases, with 12 bases between them. The chain joins TRBV2 to TRBJ2-1, with D hard to call. Material: CD4+ or CD8+ T cells sorted from blood, obtained in a trial of the OX40 agonist ivuxolimab. The origin of this receptor is an adult with an advanced solid tumor such as melanoma, head and neck, liver or kidney cancer. The CDR3, as DNA: TGTGCCAGCAGAATAGGCGAAACCAATGAGCAGTTCTTC. Its protein product is CASRIGETNEQFF.